This TCR beta chain emerged from a study of blood T cell repertoires in COVID-19. For the study at large: Some COVID-19 samples were acute and others convalescent; all came from the United States, Italy and Spain. PBMCs, B-cell-depleted T cells, or T cells were the source of the cDNA or gDNA that made up the material.

The germline V and J ends were trimmed by 0 bases and 6 bases, with 15 bases remaining between them. This CDR3 spans 16 amino acids. Germline CDR1 reads SGHAT; CDR2 reads FQNNGV. Per the authors' pipeline: Estimates of nucleated cell counts were drawn from the amplification of reference gene primers. Clones were sequenced by immunoSEQ multiplex PCR, and TCRdb holds only the in-frame ones, with some missing. V and J calls and clone size follow that table, whereas D and trimming were derived from the DNA. The data hold about 59,000 clones, with around 70% observed a single time. This chain connects TRBV11-2 to TRBJ1-5, with D possibly matching TRBD1 (5 bases). Material: peripheral blood. This receptor was identified in a woman aged 65 to 85 with acute or convalescent COVID-19. The CDR3 nucleotides are TGTGCCAGCAGCTTAGATCGAGCCTCGCAGGGTCAGCCCCAGCATTTT. Translation: CASSLDRASQGQPQHF.